This is a list of T cell receptor beta chains from one sample in a study of STAT3 mutations in large granular lymphocyte leukemia. Here immunoSEQ multiplex PCR was the method, and the copy in TCRdb shows in-frame clones only, minus some. The sample includes several thousand clones, under 85% of them seen just once. Sequencing was performed on peripheral blood mononuclear cells. These receptors came from a woman aged 35 to 49 with T-cell large granular lymphocyte leukemia. Some clones in this sample may be carry-over from other donors' samples. CDR3s include the opening cysteine and the closing phenylalanine or tryptophan. D genes are given only for firm matches. Size values are once, few and many counts, or a class for expanded clones, and some rows have none.

d_call	clone_size	v_call	j_call	cdr3_aa	cdr3_nt
.	few	TRBV6-6	TRBJ1-2	CASSSPGNGYTF	TGTGCCAGCAGTTCCCCCGGGAATGGCTACACCTTC
.	.	TRBV18	TRBJ2-7	CASSPFSRNYEQYF	TGTGCCAGCTCACCATTTAGCAGAAACTACGAGCAGTACTTC
.	.	TRBV18	TRBJ2-2	CASSHQTRTGELFF	TGTGCCAGCTCACACCAGACTAGGACCGGGGAGCTGTTTTTT
.	few	TRBV18	TRBJ2-2	CAVDHPTGELFF	TGTGCCGTTGACCACCCCACCGGGGAGCTGTTTTTT
.	.	TRBV5-6	TRBJ2-7	CASSPGTNYEQYF	TGTGCCAGCAGCCCCGGGACAAACTACGAGCAGTACTTC
.	.	TRBV18	TRBJ1-1	CASSPEVRGTEAFF	TGTGCCAGCTCACCAGAGGTCCGGGGTACTGAAGCTTTCTTT
.	.	TRBV4-1	TRBJ1-2	CASSQATNYGYTF	TGCGCCAGCAGCCAAGCTACTAACTATGGCTACACCTTC
TRBD1	.	TRBV5-4	TRBJ1-4	CASSQGQGGHGKLFF	TGTGCCAGCAGCCAGGGACAGGGAGGTCATGGGAAACTGTTTTTT
.	.	TRBV7-2	TRBJ2-7	CASSFNSGALYEQYF	TGTGCCAGCAGCTTTAATTCAGGGGCCCTCTACGAGCAGTACTTC
.	.	TRBV7-9	TRBJ1-2	CASSYDLTGYTF	TGTGCCAGCAGTTACGACTTGACTGGCTACACCTTC
TRBD1	.	TRBV5-1	TRBJ1-1	CASSLLGQETEAFF	TGCGCCAGCAGCTTACTCGGACAGGAAACTGAAGCTTTCTTT
.	.	TRBV18	TRBJ1-2	CASSPDGRYGYTF	TGTGCCAGCTCACCGGACGGTCGGTATGGCTACACCTTC
.	medium-sized	TRBV25-1	TRBJ2-7	CASSEPNRDEQYF	TGTGCCAGCAGTGAACCCAACAGGGACGAGCAGTACTTC
TRBD2	.	TRBV6-6	TRBJ2-7	CASRGAGPFYEQYF	TGTGCCAGCAGAGGAGCGGGGCCCTTCTACGAGCAGTACTTC
.	.	TRBV5-6	TRBJ2-7	CASSPGSLEQYF	TGTGCCAGCAGCCCCGGATCCCTCGAGCAGTACTTC
.	.	TRBV5-1	TRBJ2-7	CASSLEQARPGEQYF	TGCGCCAGCAGCTTGGAGCAGGCGCGACCGGGCGAGCAGTACTTC
TRBD1	.	TRBV18	TRBJ1-5	CASSLSHGTGENSNQPQHF	TGTGCCAGCTCCCTTAGCCACGGGACAGGGGAAAATAGCAATCAGCCCCAGCATTTT
.	.	TRBV6-5	TRBJ1-2	CATLPPGQHYGYTF	TGTGCCACCTTGCCGCCCGGACAGCACTATGGCTACACCTTC
TRBD1	.	TRBV13	TRBJ2-7	CASSFGRTGASYEQYF	TGTGCCAGCAGCTTCGGTAGGACAGGGGCCTCCTACGAGCAGTACTTC
TRBD1	.	TRBV27	TRBJ2-1	CASSLKYRQGGNEQFF	TGTGCCAGCAGTTTAAAATACCGACAGGGGGGCAATGAGCAGTTCTTC
.	.	TRBV30	TRBJ1-2	CAWSSGPNYGYTF	TGTGCCTGGAGTTCCGGGCCGAACTATGGCTACACCTTC
.	few	TRBV9	TRBJ1-5	CASSVSSNQPQHF	TGTGCCAGCAGCGTATCTAGCAATCAGCCCCAGCATTTT
.	.	TRBV4-2	TRBJ2-7	CASSQGSGRDEQYF	TGTGCCAGCAGCCAAGGGTCGGGACGGGACGAGCAGTACTTC
TRBD1	.	TRBV4-1	TRBJ2-5	CASSQDGQGRQTQYF	TGCGCCAGCAGCCAAGATGGACAGGGTAGACAGACCCAGTACTTC
.	.	TRBV5-1	TRBJ1-1	CASSLEVEGTEAFF	TGCGCCAGCAGCTTGGAGGTGGAAGGCACTGAAGCTTTCTTT
.	large	TRBV19	TRBJ1-1	CASTMGRTAEAFF	TGTGCCAGTACGATGGGCCGGACGGCTGAAGCTTTCTTT
.	few	TRBV30	TRBJ2-5	CAWSLPLGFEYF	TGTGCCTGGAGTTTGCCCCTGGGGTTTGAGTACTTC
.	.	TRBV6-5	TRBJ1-2	CASNDGAHYGYTF	TGTGCCAGCAACGATGGGGCCCACTATGGCTACACCTTC
.	once	TRBV4-3	TRBJ1-2	CASSQDTGLGYGYTF	TGCGCCAGCAGCCAAGATACGGGACTAGGATATGGCTACACCTTC
TRBD2	.	TRBV5-4	TRBJ2-7	CASSQGLAGSSYEQYF	TGTGCCAGCAGCCAGGGACTAGCGGGATCGTCCTACGAGCAGTACTTC
.	.	TRBV5-1	TRBJ2-3	CASSSTAGGDTQYF	TGCGCCAGCAGCTCAACCGCTGGGGGAGATACGCAGTATTTT
TRBD2	.	TRBV7-9	TRBJ2-5	CASNLGTSGYQETQYF	TGTGCCAGCAACTTAGGGACTAGCGGGTACCAAGAGACCCAGTACTTC
.	.	TRBV7-9	TRBJ1-2	CASSSAGEGGYTF	TGTGCCAGCAGCTCCGCCGGGGAAGGTGGCTACACCTTC
.	.	TRBV5-4	TRBJ1-4	CASSLTDEGRREKLFF	TGTGCCAGCAGCTTAACCGACGAGGGGCGGCGTGAAAAACTGTTTTTT
TRBD1	.	TRBV7-9	TRBJ1-2	CASSPDRGVRGYTF	TGTGCCAGCAGCCCTGACAGGGGTGTTCGTGGCTACACCTTC
.	few	TRBV6-5	TRBJ1-3	CASSYSPDTMGNTIYF	TGTGCCAGCAGTTACTCTCCGGACACTATGGGAAACACCATATATTTT
TRBD1	.	TRBV10-3	TRBJ1-1	CAIRRTGNTEAFF	TGTGCCATCAGAAGGACAGGGAACACTGAAGCTTTCTTT
.	few	TRBV5-1	TRBJ1-1	CASSALPQGQDTEAFF	TGCGCCAGCAGCGCCCTTCCTCAGGGCCAAGACACTGAAGCTTTCTTT
TRBD1	.	TRBV5-1	TRBJ2-5	CASRTGTGAKETQYF	TGCGCCAGCAGAACCGGGACAGGGGCGAAAGAGACCCAGTACTTC
TRBD1	.	TRBV18	TRBJ2-7	CASSLDRVEQYF	TGTGCCAGCTCACTTGACAGGGTCGAGCAGTACTTC
.	few	TRBV19	TRBJ1-1	CATGWAFF	TGTGCCACTGGGTGGGCTTTCTTT
TRBD2	.	TRBV5-1	TRBJ2-7	CATRLAGTYEQYF	TGCGCCACCAGACTAGCGGGGACCTACGAGCAGTACTTC
.	few	TRBV5-1	TRBJ2-7	CASSLSWSREQYF	TGCGCCAGCAGCTTGTCTTGGTCTCGGGAGCAGTACTTC
.	few	TRBV28	TRBJ1-1	CASSLWTYTEAFF	TGTGCCAGCAGTTTATGGACTTACACTGAAGCTTTCTTT
.	.	TRBV5-1	TRBJ2-3	CASSLGLGSAGEDTQYF	TGCGCCAGCAGCTTGGGGCTAGGGTCAGCCGGGGAAGATACGCAGTATTTT
.	.	TRBV7-2	TRBJ2-7	CASSDSYEQYF	TGTGCCAGCAGCGACTCCTACGAGCAGTACTTC
.	.	TRBV30	TRBJ1-5	CAWGTPNQPQHF	TGTGCCTGGGGGACACCTAATCAGCCCCAGCATTTT
.	.	TRBV25-1	TRBJ1-5	CASSAGKQPQHF	TGTGCCAGCAGTGCAGGGAAGCAGCCCCAGCATTTT
TRBD2	.	TRBV29-1	TRBJ2-5	CSVGTSGGVETQYF	TGCAGCGTCGGGACTAGCGGGGGGGTGGAGACCCAGTACTTC
.	.	TRBV7-9	TRBJ1-2	CASSLDILNYGYTF	TGTGCCAGCAGCTTAGACATCCTAAACTATGGCTACACCTTC
.	.	TRBV14	TRBJ1-1	CASSQLQASYTEAFF	TGTGCCAGCAGCCAACTACAGGCCTCGTACACTGAAGCTTTCTTT
.	.	TRBV29-1	TRBJ2-7	CSAGGLTGAAEGYEQYF	TGCAGCGCTGGGGGACTGACGGGAGCAGCCGAAGGGTACGAGCAGTACTTC
.	once	TRBV29-1	TRBJ2-7	CSVEVGQFTEQYF	TGCAGCGTTGAGGTTGGGCAGTTCACCGAGCAGTACTTC